This is a list of T cell receptor beta chains from one sample in a study of T-cell memory formation after mild COVID-19. TCRdb re-called the 5' RACE reads with MiXCR, one entry per CDR3 protein. Among about 340,000 distinct CDR3 sequences listed, less than 20% were seen once. The sample comprised PBMCs or a T cell subset sorted from them (not recorded which). The receptor set was obtained from a man younger than 35 who had mild COVID-19 (a few samples of this study predate the infection). Cell type and time point are not known. CDR3s include the opening cysteine and the closing phenylalanine or tryptophan. D genes are given only for firm matches. Some rows mark clone size as missing; the rest say once, few, many or name a class of expanded clone.

d_gene	j_gene	abundance	v_gene	CDR3nt	CDR3aa
-	TRBJ2-1	-	TRBV20-1	TGCAGTGCTAGATCGCTGGATCGGGAGCAGTTCTTC	CSARSLDREQFF
TRBD1	TRBJ2-2	few	TRBV5-1	TGCGCCAGCAGCAGAAGGACAGGGGTTACCGGGGAGCTGTTTTTT	CASSRRTGVTGELFF
TRBD1	TRBJ1-1	few	TRBV3-1	TGTGCCAGCAGCCCTTGGGACAGGGAGGACACTGAAGCTTTCTTT	CASSPWDREDTEAFF
TRBD1	TRBJ1-1	few	TRBV5-1	TGCGCCAGCAGCGCGACAGGGGCGGACACTGAAGCTTTCTTT	CASSATGADTEAFF
-	TRBJ2-3	many	TRBV20-1	TGCAGTGCTAGAGAGTGGACGATCACAGATACGCAGTATTTT	CSAREWTITDTQYF
-	TRBJ2-1	many	TRBV6-2/TRBV6-3	TGTGCCAGCAGTTACAGGGACACCGGGCTCAATGAGCAGTTCTTC	CASSYRDTGLNEQFF
-	TRBJ1-4	-	TRBV5-4	TGTGCCAGCAGCTCGAGGGGTTTTGGAGAAAAACTGTTTTTT	CASSSRGFGEKLFF
-	TRBJ2-1	few	TRBV5-1	TGCGCCAGCATGACAGGAACCGGGGGTTTCTACAATGAGCAGTTCTTC	CASMTGTGGFYNEQFF
-	TRBJ2-6	many	TRBV28	TGTGCCAGCGGTGGACAGCCGTTTTCTGGGGCCAACGTCCTGACTTTC	CASGGQPFSGANVLTF
-	TRBJ1-6	-	TRBV6-6	TGTGCCAGCAGTCAAAGTACAGGGCATAATTCACCCCTCCACTTT	CASSQSTGHNSPLHF
-	TRBJ1-2	many	TRBV20-1	TGCAGTGCTAGAGCCGGGGGTACGATTGATGGCTACACCTTC	CSARAGGTIDGYTF
-	TRBJ2-5	-	TRBV6-2/TRBV6-3	TGTGCCAGCAGTTACTCGGATTCCGGGACCCCTCGCCCCTTC	CASSYSDSGTPRPF
-	TRBJ1-6	-	TRBV13	TGTGCCAGCAGCTTAGGAGTGCGCATTAGCTCCTATAATTCACCCCTCCACTTT	CASSLGVRISSYNSPLHF
-	TRBJ2-5	-	TRBV5-1	TGCGCCAGCAGCTTGGAAGGATTGGGGACCCAGTACTTC	CASSLEGLGTQYF
-	TRBJ2-3	few	TRBV5-6	TGTGCCAGCAGCTTGGACCCAGGGTCATGGACAGATACGCAGTATTTT	CASSLDPGSWTDTQYF
-	TRBJ2-2	-	TRBV6-6	TGTGCCAGCAATGGGAACACCGGGGAGCTGTTTTTT	CASNGNTGELFF
TRBD1	TRBJ1-1	-	TRBV28	TGTGCCAGCAGTCCCGACAGGGCTTCTCAAGCTTTCTTT	CASSPDRASQAFF
TRBD1	TRBJ1-5	many	TRBV6-2/TRBV6-3	TGTGCCAGCACCTATGGAGGACAGGGAAGCAATCAGCCCCAGCATTTT	CASTYGGQGSNQPQHF
TRBD2	TRBJ2-2	many	TRBV19	TGTGCCAGCAGCGGGGGAGCGAACACCGGGGAGCTGTTTTTT	CASSGGANTGELFF
-	TRBJ1-1	-	TRBV2	TGTGCCAGCAGTGGGGACGCCACTGAAGCTTTCTTT	CASSGDATEAFF
-	TRBJ1-3	-	TRBV4-3	TGCGCCAGCAGCCAAGGCCAACCTCATGGTGTCTCTGGAAACACCATATATTTT	CASSQGQPHGVSGNTIYF
TRBD1	TRBJ1-1	few	TRBV28	TGTGCCAGCAGGTCCGGGACAGGGGCTTTTGAAGCTTTCTTT	CASRSGTGAFEAFF
-	TRBJ2-7	few	TRBV19	TGTGCCAGTAGTACACAGGGAAGCGAGCAGTACTTC	CASSTQGSEQYF
-	TRBJ2-1	-	TRBV4-2	TGTGCCAGCAGCCCAGACGGGGGCCTGGCAAGGAATGAGCAGTTCTTC	CASSPDGGLARNEQFF
-	TRBJ1-1	once	TRBV6-2/TRBV6-3	TGTGCCAGCAGTTCCAGGGAATGGGCTTTCTTT	CASSSREWAFF
-	TRBJ1-1	few	TRBV6-5	TGTGCCAGCAGTTACTGGGACGGTGAAGCTTTCTTT	CASSYWDGEAFF
TRBD2	TRBJ2-3	-	TRBV12-3/TRBV12-4	TGTGCCAGCAGCCCCGTGACTAGCGGGGGGGCGGATACGCAGTATTTT	CASSPVTSGGADTQYF
-	TRBJ2-3	-	TRBV4-1	TGCGCCAGCAGCCAAGGATTCCTGGGGGCAGCAGATACGCAGTATTTT	CASSQGFLGAADTQYF
-	TRBJ2-5	many	TRBV11-3	TGTGCCAGCAGCTTAGGAGGGGCTAGCCATATCCAGTACTTC	CASSLGGASHIQYF
TRBD2	TRBJ2-1	many	TRBV4-3	TGCGCCAGCAGCCAACTAGCGGGGGGGAATTACAATGAGCAGTTCTTC	CASSQLAGGNYNEQFF
TRBD1	TRBJ1-5	-	TRBV3-1	TGTGCCAGCAGCCACCAGGGGGCCCGCAATCAGCCCCAGCATTTT	CASSHQGARNQPQHF
TRBD1	TRBJ1-5	few	TRBV6-6	TGTGCCAGCAGTTACAGGACAGGGGCCAGTAGCAATCAGCCCCAGCATTTT	CASSYRTGASSNQPQHF
TRBD2	TRBJ2-3	-	TRBV20-1	TGCAGTGCTAGAGAAAGCGGGGTGGGCACAGATACGCAGTATTTT	CSARESGVGTDTQYF
TRBD1	TRBJ1-2	-	TRBV4-1	TGCGCCAGCAGCCATCGGGACAGGGCTGACCATGGCTACACCTTC	CASSHRDRADHGYTF
-	TRBJ2-7	few	TRBV6-6	TGTGCCAGCAGTTATGTGGGGAACTACGAGCAGTACTTC	CASSYVGNYEQYF
-	TRBJ1-2	-	TRBV30	TGTGCCTGGAGTGCCCGGGAAGAGGGTGGATGGGGCTACACCTTC	CAWSAREEGGWGYTF
-	TRBJ1-2	-	TRBV12-3/TRBV12-4	TGTGCCAGCAGCCAGGACGGTCTTAACTATGGCTACACCTTC	CASSQDGLNYGYTF
-	TRBJ2-7	few	TRBV28	TGTGCCAGCAGCTCGCCTGACTCCGGAGGCTACGAGCAGTACTTC	CASSSPDSGGYEQYF
-	TRBJ2-2	-	TRBV11-2	TGTGCCAGCGGGGGAGGCAGGGGTTCCACCGGGGAGCTGTTTTTT	CASGGGRGSTGELFF
-	TRBJ2-3	-	TRBV28	TGTGCCAGCAGCAGGGTTTGGGCAGATACGCAGTATTTT	CASSRVWADTQYF
-	TRBJ1-1	few	TRBV12-3/TRBV12-4	TGTGCCAGCAGTTTAGCGGGGGTAGGAACTGAAGCTTTCTTT	CASSLAGVGTEAFF
-	TRBJ2-1	-	TRBV7-2	TGTGCCAGCAGCTTCAGCGCCGGGGCCGATGAGCAGTTCTTC	CASSFSAGADEQFF
-	TRBJ2-5	few	TRBV10-3	TGTGCCATCAGTGAAGGGGAGACCCAGTACTTC	CAISEGETQYF
TRBD2	TRBJ2-2	few	TRBV7-3	TGTGCCAGCAGCCTCCCCGTAGGTTTAGCGGGGGGAGCTGGCGGGGAGCTGTTTTTT	CASSLPVGLAGGAGGELFF
TRBD2	TRBJ2-3	-	TRBV5-1	TGCGCCAGCAGCTCCCGGTCCAGCGGGGACACGCAGTATTTT	CASSSRSSGDTQYF
TRBD1	TRBJ1-5	few	TRBV6-1	TGTGCCAGCAGTGGAACAGGGGGTTATAGCAATCAGCCCCAGCATTTT	CASSGTGGYSNQPQHF
TRBD1	TRBJ2-7	-	TRBV10-3	TGTGCCATAGGGACAGCCGCCTACGAGCAGTACTTC	CAIGTAAYEQYF
TRBD2	TRBJ2-3	few	TRBV5-6	TGTGCCAGCAGCTTGGAGGCGGGGGGGTCAGATACGCAGTATTTT	CASSLEAGGSDTQYF
-	TRBJ1-2	-	TRBV24-1	TGTGCCACCAGTGATGCCGGGACGGCTTCTAACTATGGCTACACCTTC	CATSDAGTASNYGYTF
-	TRBJ2-3	-	TRBV4-3	TGCGCCAGCAGCCAAGATCGTTCAGGGACGCAGTATTTT	CASSQDRSGTQYF
TRBD1	TRBJ2-5	few	TRBV7-2	TGTGCCAGCAGCTCGACAGGGTGGTCCGGAGAGACCCAGTACTTC	CASSSTGWSGETQYF
-	TRBJ1-1	-	TRBV20-1	TGCAGTGCTACGGCAGGTCAGAACACTGAAGCTTTCTTT	CSATAGQNTEAFF
-	TRBJ1-2	-	TRBV15	TGTGCCACCAGCAGAGATCGGGAGGGGTACCGTGGCTACACCTTC	CATSRDREGYRGYTF
TRBD2	TRBJ2-2	-	TRBV4-1	TGCGCCAGCAGCCAGAGGGGGCTAGCGGGGACCAACACCGGGGAGCTGTTTTTT	CASSQRGLAGTNTGELFF
-	TRBJ2-1	-	TRBV6-6	TGTGCCAGCAGAGCTCGAGAGGATGGGGAGCAGTTCTTC	CASRAREDGEQFF